The 3 T cell receptor beta chains below were found in one sample sequenced in a study of T cells in Graves' hyperthyroidism and ophthalmopathy. Template material for amplifying TCR beta CDR3 regions consisted of RNA transcripts. First-round RT-PCR of the TCR CDR3 relied on the HTBI primer set. TCRdb called the multiplex PCR reads again in MiXCR, with one record for every CDR3 protein. This sample carries some 500,000 distinct CDR3 sequences, about 16% of them seen once, and the ten largest clones take 25% to 35%. Sample: blood. The receptors were gathered from a woman between 25 and 40 years old with Graves' ophthalmopathy.

Comment on this clonotype: This may arise from a read error, as a much more abundant clone is one base away. This sequence joins TRBV20-1 and TRBJ2-1; D is perhaps TRBD2 (5 bases). Trimming pared 3 bases from V and 10 bases from J, leaving 13 bases between. From germline, CDR1 is DFQATT and CDR2 SNEGSKA (reference sequence). CDR3 length: 12 amino acids. The CDR3 sequence is CSARRDDYEQFF. As DNA, the CDR3 is TGCAGTGCTAGGCGTGACGACTACGAGCAGTTCTTC.

This clonotype appeared many times. V is TRBV3-1 and J is TRBJ2-7; D call uncertain. Germline V CDR1 and CDR2: LGHDT, YNNKEL (reference sequence). The length of the CDR3 is 15 residues. Trimming took 0 bases from V and 4 from J, leaving 13 bases between them. The CDR3 region has the DNA TGTGCCAGCAGCCAAGAGGGGATTGGGATTTACGAGCAGTACTTC. Translating gives CASSQEGIGIYEQYF.

The chain joins TRBV5-1 to TRBJ2-6; D is uncertain. Germline loops: CDR1 SGHRS, CDR2 YFSETQ. Trimming removed 5 bases from V and 6 bases from J, with 15 bases in between. The CDR3 has 15 residues. CDR3 DNA: TGCGCCAGCAGTCCCTCATGGGCTCTGGCCAACGTCCTGACTTTC. It translates to CASSPSWALANVLTF.